The entry below describes one T cell receptor (beta chain). Its specificity is not known. The investigators reverse transcribed all of the isolated RNA, so they sequenced expressed TCRB transcripts. Naive, central memory and regulatory T cell samples came to a mean of about 3.9 million reads. TCRdb's copy holds only in-frame clones and misses some; the assay was immunoSEQ multiplex PCR. The sample contains around 280,000 clones, over 12% of which appear only once. These data are taken from a study of beta chain features in type 1 diabetes. Findings of the study overall: The study notes PCR might favor shorter templates equally in patients and controls. Any role of HLA type in TCRB rearrangement remained unresolved here. There were fewer insertions and more deletions at the VDJ junctions of type 1 diabetes patients. Type 1 diabetes patients had TCRB CDR3s that were shorter (moderately but significantly so) in all four CD4+ subsets.

The germline V gene encodes CDR1 SGHTA and CDR2 FQGNSA. The CDR3 loop spans 16 amino acids. The V end lost 5 bases, the J end lost 2 bases, and 18 bases lay between the germline ends. The clonotype was recovered from a man younger than 30 with type 1 diabetes. This chain connects TRBV7-2 to TRBJ2-5; TRBD2 is a possible D gene (6 bases). The sequenced material came from naive CD4+ T cells from blood. The CDR3 nucleotides are TGTGCCAGCAGCCACCTACGGTCGGGGGTTCAAGAGACCCAGTACTTC. Amino acid sequence: CASSHLRSGVQETQYF. Using reference TRBV7-2 and TRBJ2-5 for the parts outside the CDR3, the full variable domain is GAGVSQSPSNKVTEKGKDVELRCDPISGHTALYWYRQSLGQGLEFLIYFQGNSAPDKSGLPSDRFSAERTGGSVSTLTIQRTQQEDSAVYLCASSHLRSGVQETQYFGPGTRLLVL.